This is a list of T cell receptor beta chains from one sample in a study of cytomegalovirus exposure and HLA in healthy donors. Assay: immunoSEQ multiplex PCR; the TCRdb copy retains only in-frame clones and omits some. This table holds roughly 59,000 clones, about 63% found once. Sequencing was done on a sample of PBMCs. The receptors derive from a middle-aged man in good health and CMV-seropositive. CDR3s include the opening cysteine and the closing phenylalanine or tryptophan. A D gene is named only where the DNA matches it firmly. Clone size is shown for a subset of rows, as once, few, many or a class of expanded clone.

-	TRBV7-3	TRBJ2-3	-	CASSRTSTDTQYF	TGTGCCAGCAGCCGGACTAGCACAGATACGCAGTATTTT
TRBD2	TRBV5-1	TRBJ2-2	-	CASSPILRTSGTGELFF	TGCGCCAGCAGCCCAATACTGCGGACTAGCGGCACCGGGGAGCTGTTTTTT
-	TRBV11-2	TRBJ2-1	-	CASSLDFGAVNEQFF	TGTGCCAGCAGCTTAGACTTCGGAGCGGTTAATGAGCAGTTCTTC
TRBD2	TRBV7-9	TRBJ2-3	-	CASSIQAGTSTDTQYF	TGTGCCAGCAGCATCCAAGCGGGGACTAGCACAGATACGCAGTATTTT
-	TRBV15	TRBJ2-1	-	CATSRDRGAIAYNEQFF	TGTGCCACCAGCAGAGATCGGGGGGCTATAGCCTACAATGAGCAGTTCTTC
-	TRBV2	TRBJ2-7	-	CASSENSGGEQYF	TGTGCCAGCAGTGAAAACAGCGGTGGAGAGCAGTACTTC
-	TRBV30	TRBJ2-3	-	CAWSVNRADTQYF	TGTGCCTGGAGTGTAAACAGAGCAGATACGCAGTATTTT
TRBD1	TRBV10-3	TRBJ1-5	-	CAISSKPGQGNQPQHF	TGTGCCATCAGTTCTAAACCGGGACAGGGTAATCAGCCCCAGCATTTT
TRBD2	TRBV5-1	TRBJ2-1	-	CASSGGLAVSYNEQFF	TGCGCCAGCAGCGGGGGACTAGCGGTCTCCTACAATGAGCAGTTCTTC
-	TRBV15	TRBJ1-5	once	CATSSWSQPQHF	TGTGCCACCAGCAGCTGGAGCCAGCCCCAGCATTTT
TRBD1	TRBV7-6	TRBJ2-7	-	CASSLGDRGSYEQYF	TGTGCCAGCAGCTTAGGGGACAGGGGATCCTACGAGCAGTACTTC
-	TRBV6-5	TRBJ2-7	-	CASSYWPYEQYF	TGTGCCAGCAGTTACTGGCCTTACGAGCAGTACTTC